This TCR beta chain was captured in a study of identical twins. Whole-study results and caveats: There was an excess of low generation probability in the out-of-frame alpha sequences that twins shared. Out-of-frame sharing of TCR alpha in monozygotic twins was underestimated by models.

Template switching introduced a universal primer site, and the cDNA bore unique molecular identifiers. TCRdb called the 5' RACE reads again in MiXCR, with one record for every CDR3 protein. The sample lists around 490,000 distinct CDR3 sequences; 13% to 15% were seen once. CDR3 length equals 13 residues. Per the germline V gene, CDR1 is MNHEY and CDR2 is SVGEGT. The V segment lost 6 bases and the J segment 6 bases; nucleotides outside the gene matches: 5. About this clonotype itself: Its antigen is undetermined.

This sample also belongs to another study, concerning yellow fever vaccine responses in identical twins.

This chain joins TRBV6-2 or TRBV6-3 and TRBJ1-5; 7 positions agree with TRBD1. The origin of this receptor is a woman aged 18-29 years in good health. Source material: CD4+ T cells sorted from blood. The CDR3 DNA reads TGTGCCAGCAGCACGACAGGGATTCAGCCCCAGCATTTT. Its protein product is CASSTTGIQPQHF.